The next 6 T cell receptor beta chains were all read from a single sample in a study of cytomegalovirus exposure and HLA in healthy donors. 13 Jbeta primers and 60 Vbeta primers were used for the PCR. Profiled with immunoSEQ multiplex PCR; TCRdb holds only in-frame clones, not every one. The repertoire includes about 150,000 clones, roughly 81% of them detected once, and 2% to 2.5% sits in the top ten. Sequencing was carried out using PBMCs. These receptors came from a woman between 18 and 29 years old in good health and CMV-seronegative.

This chain connects TRBV5-4 to TRBJ1-2; D unresolved. The CDR3 is 14 amino acids. Deletions cut 1 base from V and 0 bases from J, with 7 bases between. Germline V gene lookup returns CDR1 SGHNT and CDR2 YYREEE (reference sequence). The CDR3 protein is CASSLSNSNYGYTF. CDR3 DNA sequence: TGTGCCAGCAGCTTGAGCAACTCTAACTATGGCTACACCTTC. Drawing the rest from reference TRBV5-4 and TRBJ1-2, the complete variable domain is ETGVTQSPTHLIKTRGQQVTLRCSSQSGHNTVSWYQQALGQGPQFIFQYYREEENGRGNFPPRFSGLQFPNYSSELNVNALELDDSALYLCASSLSNSNYGYTFGSGTRLTVV.

The chain joins TRBV27 to TRBJ2-7; the D gene is possibly TRBD1 (6 bases). The germline V and J ends were trimmed by 10 bases and 0 bases, with 13 bases remaining between them. Looked up from germline, CDR1 is MNHEY and CDR2 is SMNVEV (reference sequence). This CDR3 has 13 amino acids. CDR3 protein: CATAQGGSYEQYF. The CDR3 region has the DNA TGTGCCACCGCTCAAGGGGGCTCCTACGAGCAGTACTTC.

In DNA, the CDR3 is TGTGCCAGCAGCCCTTCCGGGGGGCTTGAGCAGTACTTC. Amino acids: CASSPSGGLEQYF. The chain uses TRBV14 and TRBJ2-7; D might be TRBD2 (7 bases). The V gene's germline CDR1 is SGHDN and CDR2 FVKESK. There are 13 residues in the CDR3. V lost 4 bases and J lost 7, with 14 bases in between.

This clone appeared a few times. The chain has TRBV19 and TRBJ1-2, with D unclear. The CDR3 contains 14 residues. CDR1 is LNHDA, CDR2 SQIVND, per germline (reference sequence). V was shortened by 5 bases and J by 4 bases, with 14 bases between the two germline ends. Here the CDR3 reads CASSPSGEAYGYTF. CDR3 nucleotide sequence: TGTGCCAGTAGTCCGTCCGGGGAGGCCTATGGCTACACCTTC.

Only one count was recorded for this clone. The CDR3 does not end in the conserved phenylalanine or tryptophan, so this is likely a read error. The chain uses TRBV28 and TRBJ1-2; 9 positions agree with TRBD1. V was pared by 5 bases and J by 7 bases, with 5 bases of the junction left unmatched. In germline, CDR1 is MDHEN, CDR2 SYDVKM. The CDR3 covers 13 residues. CDR3 region: CASSVDRGAGYTL. The CDR3 bases are TGTGCCAGCAGTGTCGACAGGGGGGCTGGCTACACCCTC.

In its sample, this clone was seen a few times. This sequence joins TRBV6-5 and TRBJ1-5; D gene unclear. Deletions cut 8 bases from V and 0 bases from J, with 8 bases between. CDR1 and CDR2 from the germline V gene are MNHEY and SVGAGI. This CDR3 contains 13 residues. The CDR3: CASSRASNQPQHF. Written as DNA, the CDR3 is TGTGCCAGCTCGAGGGCTAGCAATCAGCCCCAGCATTTT.